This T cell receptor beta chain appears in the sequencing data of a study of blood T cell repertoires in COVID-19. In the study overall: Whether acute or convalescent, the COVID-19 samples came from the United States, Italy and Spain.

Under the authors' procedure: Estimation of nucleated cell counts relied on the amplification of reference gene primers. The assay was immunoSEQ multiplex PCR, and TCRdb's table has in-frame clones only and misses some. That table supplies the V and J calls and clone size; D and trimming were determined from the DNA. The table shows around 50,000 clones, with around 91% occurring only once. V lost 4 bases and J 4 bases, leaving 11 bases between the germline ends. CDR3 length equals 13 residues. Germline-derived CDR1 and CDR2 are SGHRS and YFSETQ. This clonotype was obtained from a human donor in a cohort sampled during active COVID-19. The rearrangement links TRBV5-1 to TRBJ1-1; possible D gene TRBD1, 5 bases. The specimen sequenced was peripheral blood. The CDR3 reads CASSAQGSTEAFF. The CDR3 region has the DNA TGCGCCAGCAGCGCCCAGGGATCCACTGAAGCTTTCTTT. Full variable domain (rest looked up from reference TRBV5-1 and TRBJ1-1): KAGVTQTPRYLIKTRGQQVTLSCSPISGHRSVSWYQQTPGQGLQFLFEYFSETQRNKGNFPGRFSGRQFSNSRSEMNVSTLELGDSALYLCASSAQGSTEAFFGQGTRLTVV.